The T cell receptor beta chain under discussion was sequenced for a study of blood T cells in healthy people across ages. This clonotype was seen a few times. From germline, CDR1 is MNHNS and CDR2 SASEGT. V lost 3 bases and J 0 bases, leaving 12 bases between the germline ends. The CDR3 extends over 15 amino acids. A second PCR of roughly 7 to 11 cycles used a sample-barcoded 5' primer and a J-beta primer mix. MiXCR, run by TCRdb on the 5' RACE reads, gives a single entry per CDR3 protein. Of some 690,000 distinct CDR3 sequences listed, 20% to 25% are singletons. The sample comprised blood. The chain is built from TRBV6-1 and TRBJ2-7; D remains unclear. This receptor was identified in a man between 65 and 85 years old in good health. The CDR3 protein is CASSDNWHSSYEQYV. For the CDR3, the DNA is TGTGCCAGCAGTGACAACTGGCATAGCTCCTACGAGCAGTACGTC.